This TCR beta chain was documented in a study of T cell changes during pregnancy in multiple sclerosis. Trimming took off 1 base at V and 0 bases at J, with 10 bases between the two ends. The CDR3 runs 16 residues. Germline V gives CDR1 PRHDT, CDR2 FYEKMQ (reference sequence). Sequencing used immunoSEQ multiplex PCR; TCRdb keeps in-frame clones, though not all of them. The table includes approximately 30,000 clones, 80% to 90% detected once. Sample: CD8+ T cells from peripheral blood mononuclear cells, taken in the third trimester of pregnancy. This clonotype was sampled from a female donor with multiple sclerosis, enrolled in a pregnancy study. V is TRBV13 and J is TRBJ1-3; maybe TRBD1 (6 bases). CDR3 in amino acids: CASSLEGVPSGNTIYF. The CDR3 DNA sequence: TGTGCCAGCAGCTTAGAGGGGGTCCCCTCTGGAAACACCATATATTTT.